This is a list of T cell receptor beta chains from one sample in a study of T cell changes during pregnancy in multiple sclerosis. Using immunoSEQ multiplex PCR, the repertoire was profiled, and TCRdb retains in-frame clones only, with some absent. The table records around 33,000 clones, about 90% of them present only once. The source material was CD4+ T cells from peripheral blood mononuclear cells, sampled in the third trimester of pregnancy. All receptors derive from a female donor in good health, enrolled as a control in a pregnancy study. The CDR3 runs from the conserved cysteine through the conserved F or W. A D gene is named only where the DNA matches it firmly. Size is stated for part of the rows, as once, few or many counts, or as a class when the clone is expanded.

CDR3 DNA: TGTGCCAGCAGCGTGACTAGCGGGAGTGGCCCTGGCACAGATACGCAGTATTTT
CDR3 protein: CASSVTSGSGPGTDTQYF
J gene: TRBJ2-3
CDR3 length: 18
clone size: NA
D gene: TRBD2
V gene: TRBV13

CDR3 DNA: TGTGCCAGCTCACCCGACAGACGTAGGACTGAAGCTTTCTTT
CDR3 protein: CASSPDRRRTEAFF
J gene: TRBJ1-1
CDR3 length: 14
clone size: NA
D gene: NA
V gene: TRBV18

CDR3 DNA: TGTGCCAGCAGACGGACTAGCGGTTACAATGAGCAGTTCTTC
CDR3 protein: CASRRTSGYNEQFF
J gene: TRBJ2-1
CDR3 length: 14
clone size: NA
D gene: TRBD2
V gene: TRBV25-1

CDR3 DNA: TGCAGCGTTGTAAGGCTAGCGGGTTCCGTTAGGTCCTACGAGCAGTACTTC
CDR3 protein: CSVVRLAGSVRSYEQYF
J gene: TRBJ2-7
CDR3 length: 17
clone size: NA
D gene: TRBD2
V gene: TRBV29-1

CDR3 DNA: TGCGCCAGCAGTCTGGGAGGGTTTGTCCCTAGCAATGAGCAGTTCTTC
CDR3 protein: CASSLGGFVPSNEQFF
J gene: TRBJ2-1
CDR3 length: 16
clone size: NA
D gene: TRBD2
V gene: TRBV5-1

CDR3 DNA: TGTGCCAGCAGCCGTAACTACAATGAGCAGTTCTTC
CDR3 protein: CASSRNYNEQFF
J gene: TRBJ2-1
CDR3 length: 12
clone size: NA
D gene: NA
V gene: TRBV11-3

CDR3 DNA: TGTGCCAGCAGCTTAGGTAGCGTCTACGAGCAGTACTTC
CDR3 protein: CASSLGSVYEQYF
J gene: TRBJ2-7
CDR3 length: 13
clone size: NA
D gene: NA
V gene: TRBV11-2

CDR3 DNA: TGTGCCACCCAGGGGACAGGGATTGATCAGCCCCAGCATTTT
CDR3 protein: CATQGTGIDQPQHF
J gene: TRBJ1-5
CDR3 length: 14
clone size: NA
D gene: TRBD1
V gene: TRBV6-6

CDR3 DNA: TGTGCCACTGCCGGACTAGCGGGAGTGGGCGAGCAGTTCTTC
CDR3 protein: CATAGLAGVGEQFF
J gene: TRBJ2-1
CDR3 length: 14
clone size: NA
D gene: TRBD2
V gene: TRBV6-4

CDR3 DNA: TGTGCCAGCAGCAAATTTGTAACAGGGAGTTCACCCCTCCACTTT
CDR3 protein: CASSKFVTGSSPLHF
J gene: TRBJ1-6
CDR3 length: 15
clone size: NA
D gene: NA
V gene: TRBV27

CDR3 DNA: TGTGCCAGCAGCTTGGCGGGGGTTGGGACCGGGGAGCTGTTTTTT
CDR3 protein: CASSLAGVGTGELFF
J gene: TRBJ2-2
CDR3 length: 15
clone size: NA
D gene: TRBD2
V gene: TRBV11-2

CDR3 DNA: TGTGCCAGCAGTTTAGACAGGGAGTATGGCTACACCTTC
CDR3 protein: CASSLDREYGYTF
J gene: TRBJ1-2
CDR3 length: 13
clone size: few
D gene: TRBD1
V gene: TRBV28

CDR3 DNA: TGTGCCAGCAGTGTCCGGGACTCCCCCTACAATGAGCAGTTCTTC
CDR3 protein: CASSVRDSPYNEQFF
J gene: TRBJ2-1
CDR3 length: 15
clone size: NA
D gene: NA
V gene: TRBV27

CDR3 DNA: TGTGCCAGCAGTGATAAGGCGGGTTCTCGGGAGCAGTACTTC
CDR3 protein: CASSDKAGSREQYF
J gene: TRBJ2-7
CDR3 length: 14
clone size: NA
D gene: NA
V gene: TRBV25-1

CDR3 DNA: TGCAGTGCGGGGGGAGGGAACGGCTACACCTTC
CDR3 protein: CSAGGGNGYTF
J gene: TRBJ1-2
CDR3 length: 11
clone size: NA
D gene: NA
V gene: TRBV20-1

CDR3 DNA: TGTGCCAGCAGTCTCTCGCGGACCTATAATTCACCCCTCCACTTT
CDR3 protein: CASSLSRTYNSPLHF
J gene: TRBJ1-6
CDR3 length: 15
clone size: NA
D gene: NA
V gene: TRBV6-5

CDR3 DNA: TGTGCCAGCAGCGTCCAGTACAATGAGCAGTTCTTC
CDR3 protein: CASSVQYNEQFF
J gene: TRBJ2-1
CDR3 length: 12
clone size: NA
D gene: NA
V gene: TRBV7-2

CDR3 DNA: TGTGCCAGCAGCTTAGATTCGGAGACCCAGTACTTC
CDR3 protein: CASSLDSETQYF
J gene: TRBJ2-5
CDR3 length: 12
clone size: NA
D gene: NA
V gene: TRBV11-3

CDR3 DNA: TGTGCCAGCAGCTTCCTCACGGGGGGAACTAGCACCGGGGAGCTGTTTTTT
CDR3 protein: CASSFLTGGTSTGELFF
J gene: TRBJ2-2
CDR3 length: 17
clone size: NA
D gene: TRBD2
V gene: TRBV11-3

CDR3 DNA: TGCAGCGTTGAAGGGGGAGGGGGGACGTATGGCTACACCTTC
CDR3 protein: CSVEGGGGTYGYTF
J gene: TRBJ1-2
CDR3 length: 14
clone size: NA
D gene: NA
V gene: TRBV29-1

CDR3 DNA: TGTGCCGGCCTAGCCGGGAGGGGCACAGATACGCAGTATTTT
CDR3 protein: CAGLAGRGTDTQYF
J gene: TRBJ2-3
CDR3 length: 14
clone size: NA
D gene: TRBD2
V gene: TRBV6-4

CDR3 DNA: TGTGCCAGCAGGATGACAGGGGCCCCCTACGAGCAGTACTTC
CDR3 protein: CASRMTGAPYEQYF
J gene: TRBJ2-7
CDR3 length: 14
clone size: NA
D gene: TRBD1
V gene: TRBV6-5

CDR3 DNA: TGTGCCAGCAGCTTCCCGGGACAGGGTGGTAATGAGCAGTTCTTC
CDR3 protein: CASSFPGQGGNEQFF
J gene: TRBJ2-1
CDR3 length: 15
clone size: once
D gene: TRBD1
V gene: TRBV7-9

CDR3 DNA: TGTGCCAGTAGTACGACTAGCGGGGCACAAGAGACCCAGTACTTC
CDR3 protein: CASSTTSGAQETQYF
J gene: TRBJ2-5
CDR3 length: 15
clone size: NA
D gene: TRBD2
V gene: TRBV19

CDR3 DNA: TGTGCCAGCAGCTTAGGGGGCGGGGGGACCACCTACGAGCAGTACTTC
CDR3 protein: CASSLGGGGTTYEQYF
J gene: TRBJ2-7
CDR3 length: 16
clone size: NA
D gene: TRBD2
V gene: TRBV7-2

CDR3 DNA: TGTGCCAGCAGTTCCCGACCGACAGGCCCGAACACTGAAGCTTTCTTT
CDR3 protein: CASSSRPTGPNTEAFF
J gene: TRBJ1-1
CDR3 length: 16
clone size: NA
D gene: NA
V gene: TRBV6-5

CDR3 DNA: TGTGCCAGTACCCGCCGGACAGGCTATGGCTACACCTTC
CDR3 protein: CASTRRTGYGYTF
J gene: TRBJ1-2
CDR3 length: 13
clone size: NA
D gene: TRBD1
V gene: TRBV19

CDR3 DNA: TGTGCCAGCAGCTTCGGACTAGCGGGGGGAACAGATACGCAGTATTTT
CDR3 protein: CASSFGLAGGTDTQYF
J gene: TRBJ2-3
CDR3 length: 16
clone size: NA
D gene: TRBD2
V gene: TRBV5-4

CDR3 DNA: TGCGCCAGCAGCCACGAGGGCGCTGGGGCCAACGTCCTGACTTTC
CDR3 protein: CASSHEGAGANVLTF
J gene: TRBJ2-6
CDR3 length: 15
clone size: NA
D gene: NA
V gene: TRBV4-3

CDR3 DNA: TGCGCCAGCAGCCAAGATCATGAGGGGACTCTAAATCAGCCCCAGCATTTT
CDR3 protein: CASSQDHEGTLNQPQHF
J gene: TRBJ1-5
CDR3 length: 17
clone size: few
D gene: NA
V gene: TRBV4-1

CDR3 DNA: TGTGCCAGCAGCTTAAATCCCGGGACAGGCTTCAGGGTTGAAGCTTTCTTT
CDR3 protein: CASSLNPGTGFRVEAFF
J gene: TRBJ1-1
CDR3 length: 17
clone size: NA
D gene: TRBD1
V gene: TRBV7-8

CDR3 DNA: TGTGCCAGCACCTGGGACAGGGCCTACGAGCAGTACTTC
CDR3 protein: CASTWDRAYEQYF
J gene: TRBJ2-7
CDR3 length: 13
clone size: medium-sized
D gene: TRBD1
V gene: TRBV7-8

CDR3 DNA: TGTGCCATCAGTGACCCCAGGGGAAGCAACTATGGCTACACCTTC
CDR3 protein: CAISDPRGSNYGYTF
J gene: TRBJ1-2
CDR3 length: 15
clone size: NA
D gene: NA
V gene: TRBV10-3

CDR3 DNA: TGCGCCAGCAGCTTCGGTTTAGCGGTCATGCCTTACAATGAGCAGTTCTTC
CDR3 protein: CASSFGLAVMPYNEQFF
J gene: TRBJ2-1
CDR3 length: 17
clone size: NA
D gene: NA
V gene: TRBV5-1

CDR3 DNA: TGTGCCAGCCTCGGGAGGTATGACATTCAGTACTTC
CDR3 protein: CASLGRYDIQYF
J gene: TRBJ2-4
CDR3 length: 12
clone size: once
D gene: TRBD2
V gene: TRBV2

CDR3 DNA: TGTGCCAGCTCACCAATAGCGGGAGTACAAGGCGAGCAGTACTTC
CDR3 protein: CASSPIAGVQGEQYF
J gene: TRBJ2-7
CDR3 length: 15
clone size: NA
D gene: TRBD2
V gene: TRBV18

CDR3 DNA: TGTGCCAGTAGCCTAAGGGGCACAAAGTCCTACGAGCAGTACTTC
CDR3 protein: CASSLRGTKSYEQYF
J gene: TRBJ2-7
CDR3 length: 15
clone size: NA
D gene: NA
V gene: TRBV19